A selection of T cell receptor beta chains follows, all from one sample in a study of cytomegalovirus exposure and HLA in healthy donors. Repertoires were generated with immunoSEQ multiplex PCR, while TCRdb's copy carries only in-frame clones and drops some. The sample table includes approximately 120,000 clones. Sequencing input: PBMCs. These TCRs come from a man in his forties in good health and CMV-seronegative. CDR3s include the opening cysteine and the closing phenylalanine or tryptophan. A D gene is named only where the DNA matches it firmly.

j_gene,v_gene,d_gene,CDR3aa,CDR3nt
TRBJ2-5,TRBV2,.,CASSARMIETQYF,TGTGCCAGCAGTGCGAGGATGATAGAGACCCAGTACTTC
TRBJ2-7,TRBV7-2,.,CASSLRFFGGYEQYF,TGTGCCAGCAGCTTACGCTTTTTCGGTGGCTACGAGCAGTACTTC
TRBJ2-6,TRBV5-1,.,CASSLINSGANVLTF,TGCGCCAGCAGCCTAATTAACTCTGGGGCCAACGTCCTGACTTTC
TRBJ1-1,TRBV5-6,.,CASSSAQETNTEAFF,TGTGCCAGCAGCTCGGCACAGGAAACGAACACTGAAGCTTTCTTT
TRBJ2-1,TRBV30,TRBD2,CAWSVKGLAGHEQFF,TGTGCCTGGAGTGTAAAGGGTCTAGCGGGACATGAGCAGTTCTTC
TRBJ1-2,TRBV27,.,CASSFIRGTYGYTF,TGTGCCAGCAGTTTCATCAGGGGAACCTATGGCTACACCTTC
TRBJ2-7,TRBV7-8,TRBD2,CASSFGSGDEQYF,TGTGCCAGCAGCTTCGGGAGCGGGGACGAGCAGTACTTC
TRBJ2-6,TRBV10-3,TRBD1,CAISPGTGVSGANVLTF,TGTGCCATCAGCCCCGGGACAGGGGTTTCTGGGGCCAACGTCCTGACTTTC
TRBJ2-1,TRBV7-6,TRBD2,CASSFLGGTIDNEQFF,TGTGCCAGCAGTTTCTTAGGTGGGACTATCGACAATGAGCAGTTCTTC
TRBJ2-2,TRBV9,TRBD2,CASSVERGTGELFF,TGTGCCAGCAGCGTAGAGCGGGGCACCGGGGAGCTGTTTTTT
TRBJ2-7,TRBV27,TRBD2,CASSVAGTGSYEQYF,TGTGCCAGCAGTGTAGCGGGGACGGGCTCCTACGAGCAGTACTTC
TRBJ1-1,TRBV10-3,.,CAIRGPMNTEAFF,TGTGCCATACGCGGGCCCATGAACACTGAAGCTTTCTTT
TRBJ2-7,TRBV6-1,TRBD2,CASRTLAGKGYEQYF,TGTGCCAGCAGAACACTAGCGGGAAAAGGATACGAGCAGTACTTC
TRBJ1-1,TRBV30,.,CAWTPGADTEAFF,TGTGCCTGGACCCCAGGGGCCGACACTGAAGCTTTCTTT
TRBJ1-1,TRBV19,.,CASSMSQLNTEAFF,TGTGCCAGTAGTATGAGCCAATTGAACACTGAAGCTTTCTTT
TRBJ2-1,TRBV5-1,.,CASSLMAVGVSGEQFF,TGCGCCAGCAGCTTAATGGCGGTAGGGGTGTCTGGTGAGCAGTTCTTC
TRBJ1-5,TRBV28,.,CASSSFQGLAGNQPQHF,TGTGCCAGCAGTTCCTTCCAGGGGCTGGCAGGCAATCAGCCCCAGCATTTT
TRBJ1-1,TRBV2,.,CASSEALRLLNTEAFF,TGTGCCAGCAGTGAAGCGCTTCGACTATTGAACACTGAAGCTTTCTTT
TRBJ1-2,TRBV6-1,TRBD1,CASSEQGATLVYGYTF,TGTGCCAGCAGTGAACAGGGGGCAACCCTGGTCTATGGCTACACCTTC
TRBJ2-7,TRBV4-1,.,CASSLDSDTYEQYF,TGCGCCAGCAGCCTAGATTCTGACACCTACGAGCAGTACTTC
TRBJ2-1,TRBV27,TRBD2,CASSDSGTSGSWEFF,TGTGCCAGCAGTGACTCCGGGACTAGCGGGAGCTGGGAGTTCTTC
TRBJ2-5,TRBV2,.,CASNGERGETQYF,TGTGCCAGCAATGGCGAGAGAGGAGAGACCCAGTACTTC
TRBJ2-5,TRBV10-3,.,CAISDRAYQETQYF,TGTGCCATCAGTGATAGAGCGTACCAAGAGACCCAGTACTTC
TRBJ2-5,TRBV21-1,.,CASSKPLLGQALETQYF,TGTGCCAGCAGCAAACCGCTCCTCGGACAGGCTTTAGAGACCCAGTACTTC
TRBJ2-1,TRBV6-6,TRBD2,CASSGSSGGYVNEQFF,TGTGCCAGCAGTGGGTCTAGCGGGGGGTACGTCAATGAGCAGTTCTTC
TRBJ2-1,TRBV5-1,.,CASSLSTASYNEQFF,TGCGCCAGCAGCCTGAGCACAGCCTCATACAATGAGCAGTTCTTC
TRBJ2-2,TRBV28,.,CATEDGPARGELFF,TGTGCCACCGAGGATGGCCCCGCACGTGGGGAGCTGTTTTTT
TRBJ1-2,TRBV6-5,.,CASSRQGKGNYGYTF,TGTGCCAGCAGTCGGCAGGGCAAAGGGAACTATGGCTACACCTTC
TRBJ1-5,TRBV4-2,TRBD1,CASSRASGGDQPQHF,TGTGCCAGCAGCCGGGCCTCAGGGGGCGATCAGCCCCAGCATTTT
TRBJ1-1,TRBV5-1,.,CASSTDRIGNTEAFF,TGCGCCAGCAGCACAGACAGGATAGGAAACACTGAAGCTTTCTTT
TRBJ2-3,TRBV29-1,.,CSVVYAGGRDTQYF,TGCAGCGTTGTGTACGCAGGGGGGAGAGATACGCAGTATTTT
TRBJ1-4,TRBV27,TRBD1,CASRVTGGNTNEKLFF,TGTGCCAGCCGAGTGACAGGGGGCAATACTAATGAAAAACTGTTTTTT
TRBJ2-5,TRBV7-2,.,CASSLERRETQYF,TGTGCCAGCAGCTTAGAGCGGAGAGAGACCCAGTACTTC
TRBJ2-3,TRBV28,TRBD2,CASSPSGTSTDTQYF,TGTGCCAGCAGCCCTAGCGGGACTAGCACAGATACGCAGTATTTT
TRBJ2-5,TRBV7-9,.,CASSLSSRQTQYF,TGTGCCAGCAGCTTATCGTCCAGGCAGACCCAGTACTTC
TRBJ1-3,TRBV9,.,CASSVAASSGNTIYF,TGTGCCAGCAGCGTAGCAGCGAGCTCTGGAAACACCATATATTTT
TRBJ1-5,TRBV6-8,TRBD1,CASSPRGTVVRQPQHF,TGTGCCAGCAGCCCAAGAGGGACAGTGGTACGTCAGCCCCAGCATTTT
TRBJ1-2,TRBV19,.,CASSMRARGRSGAYGYTF,TGTGCCAGTAGTATGAGGGCTCGGGGACGAAGCGGGGCCTATGGCTACACCTTC
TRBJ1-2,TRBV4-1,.,CASSQQGSYGYTF,TGCGCCAGCAGCCAACAGGGGTCCTATGGCTACACCTTC
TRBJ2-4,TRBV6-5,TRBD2,CASSLTSGLAKNIQYF,TGTGCCAGCAGTTTAACTAGCGGTCTAGCCAAAAACATTCAGTACTTC
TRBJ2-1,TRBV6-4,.,CASSPVGSFFYNEQFF,TGTGCCAGCAGCCCCGTGGGCAGTTTTTTTTACAATGAGCAGTTCTTC
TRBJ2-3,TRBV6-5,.,CASSGWTSTDTQYF,TGTGCCAGCAGTGGCTGGACAAGCACAGATACGCAGTATTTT
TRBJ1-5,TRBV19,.,CASSIPPSQPQHF,TGTGCCAGTAGTATACCCCCCAGTCAGCCCCAGCATTTT
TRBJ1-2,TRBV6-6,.,CASYGAGLEGYTF,TGTGCCAGCTATGGCGCGGGGCTCGAAGGCTACACCTTC
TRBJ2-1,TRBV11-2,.,CASSSQSGLGEEQFF,TGTGCCAGCAGCTCTCAAAGCGGGCTCGGGGAAGAGCAGTTCTTC
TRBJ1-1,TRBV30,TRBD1,CAWSRHRGPMGMNTEAFF,TGTGCCTGGAGTCGGCACAGGGGGCCTATGGGTATGAACACTGAAGCTTTCTTT
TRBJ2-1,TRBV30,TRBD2,CAWSVRTSGPNEQFF,TGTGCCTGGAGTGTAAGGACTAGCGGGCCCAATGAGCAGTTCTTC
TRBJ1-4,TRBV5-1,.,CASSLSVNEKLFF,TGCGCCAGCAGCTTGAGCGTCAATGAAAAACTGTTTTTT
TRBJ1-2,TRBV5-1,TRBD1,CASSYGQAYGYTF,TGCGCCAGCAGCTATGGACAGGCCTATGGCTACACCTTC
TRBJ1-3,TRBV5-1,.,CASSFGRGPNSGNTIYF,TGCGCCAGCAGTTTCGGGCGGGGACCGAACTCTGGAAACACCATATATTTT
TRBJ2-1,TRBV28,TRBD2,CASSSPGTSGIAYNEQFF,TGTGCCAGCAGTTCCCCCGGGACTAGCGGGATTGCCTACAATGAGCAGTTCTTC
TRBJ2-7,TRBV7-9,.,CASSLGPPLVEQYF,TGTGCCAGCAGCTTAGGGCCCCCCCTGGTCGAGCAGTACTTC